This T cell receptor (beta chain) was sequenced for a study of vaccination and CD4 T cells after COVID-19. Whole-study context: Post-COVID sampling occurred a median approximately 99 days after diagnosis (range 35 to 161). Median time from second vaccine dose to sampling was less than 85 days (14 to 241). Cultures serving as controls received a peptide pool (CEFX or HIV-1 Nef) or no peptide.

As to treatment: roughly 10-day PBMC culture with coronavirus spike peptide pools or control peptides (ViraFEST assay). On this clonotype: No antigen is known for it.

Scientists ran DNA taken from cultured CD4+ T cells through the Oncomine TCR Beta short-read assay for sequencing. TCRdb fed the PCR reads into MiXCR, producing one record per CDR3 protein. The repertoire holds some 25,000 distinct CDR3 sequences, with roughly 60% as singletons. The sequence was collected from a human donor who had recovered from COVID-19. Sequencing input: CD4+ T cells from blood, cultured in vitro.

For the CDR3, the DNA is TGTGCCAGCAGCTTAGCTCCAGGAAATCAGCCCCAGCATTTT. Translated, it gives CASSLAPGNQPQHF. The V gene is TRBV7-2, the J gene TRBJ1-5; D is uncertain. Germline CDR1 and CDR2: SGHTA and FQGNSA. The CDR3 has 14 amino acids. Trimming removed 0 bases from V and 4 bases from J, with 7 bases in between.